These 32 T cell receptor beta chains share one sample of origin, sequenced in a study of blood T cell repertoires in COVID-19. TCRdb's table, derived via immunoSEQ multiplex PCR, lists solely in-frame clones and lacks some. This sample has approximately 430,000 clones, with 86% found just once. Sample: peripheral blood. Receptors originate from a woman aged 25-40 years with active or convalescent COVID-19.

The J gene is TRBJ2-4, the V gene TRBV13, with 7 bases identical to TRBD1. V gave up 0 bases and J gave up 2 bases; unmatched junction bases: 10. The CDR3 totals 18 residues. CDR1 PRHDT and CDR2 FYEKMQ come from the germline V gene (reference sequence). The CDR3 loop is CASSLGPPKGATKNIQYF. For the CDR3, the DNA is TGTGCCAGCAGCTTAGGCCCTCCAAAGGGGGCTACCAAAAACATTCAGTACTTC. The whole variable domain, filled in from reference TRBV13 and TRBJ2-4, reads AAGVIQSPRHLIKEKRETATLKCYPIPRHDTVYWYQQGPGQDPQFLISFYEKMQSDKGSIPDRFSAQQFSDYHSELNMSSLELGDSALYFCASSLGPPKGATKNIQYFGAGTRLSVL.

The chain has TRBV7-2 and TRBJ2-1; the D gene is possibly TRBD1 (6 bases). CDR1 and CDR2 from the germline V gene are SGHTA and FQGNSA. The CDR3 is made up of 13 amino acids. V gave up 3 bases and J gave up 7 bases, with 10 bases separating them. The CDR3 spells CASSLGHANEQFF. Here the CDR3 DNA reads TGTGCCAGCAGCTTGGGACACGCTAATGAGCAGTTCTTC. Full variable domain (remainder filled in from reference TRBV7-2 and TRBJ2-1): GAGVSQSPSNKVTEKGKDVELRCDPISGHTALYWYRQSLGQGLEFLIYFQGNSAPDKSGLPSDRFSAERTGGSVSTLTIQRTQQEDSAVYLCASSLGHANEQFFGPGTRLTVL.

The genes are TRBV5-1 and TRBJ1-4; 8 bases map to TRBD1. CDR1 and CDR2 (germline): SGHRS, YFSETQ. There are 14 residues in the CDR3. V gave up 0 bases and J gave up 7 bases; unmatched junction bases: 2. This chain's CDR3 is CASSLGQGSEKLFF. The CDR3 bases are TGCGCCAGCAGCTTGGGACAGGGGAGTGAAAAACTGTTTTTT.

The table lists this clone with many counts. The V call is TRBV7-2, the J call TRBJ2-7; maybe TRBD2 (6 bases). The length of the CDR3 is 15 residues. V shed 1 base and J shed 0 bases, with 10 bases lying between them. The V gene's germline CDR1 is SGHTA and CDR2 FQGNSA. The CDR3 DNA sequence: TGTGCCAGCAGCTTAGGCGGGATAAGCTCCTACGAGCAGTACTTC. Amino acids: CASSLGGISSYEQYF. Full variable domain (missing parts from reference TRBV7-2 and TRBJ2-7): GAGVSQSPSNKVTEKGKDVELRCDPISGHTALYWYRQSLGQGLEFLIYFQGNSAPDKSGLPSDRFSAERTGGSVSTLTIQRTQQEDSAVYLCASSLGGISSYEQYFGPGTRLTVT.

Here the CDR3 DNA reads TGCGCCAGCAGCCAAGATTTTGGACAGGGGAGAGGCTACACCTTC. This encodes CASSQDFGQGRGYTF. The chain couples TRBV4-1 to TRBJ1-2; 9 positions agree with TRBD1. The trim removed 0 bases at V and 8 bases at J, leaving 7 bases unmatched. This CDR3 comprises 15 residues. Germline V gene data show CDR1 as MGHRA and CDR2 as YSYEKL.

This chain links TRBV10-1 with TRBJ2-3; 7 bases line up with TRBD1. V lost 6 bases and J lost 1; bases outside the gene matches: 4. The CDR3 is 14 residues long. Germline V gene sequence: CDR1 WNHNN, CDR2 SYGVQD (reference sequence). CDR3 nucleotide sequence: TGCGCCAGCAGCCTCGGACAGGGCACAGATACGCAGTATTTT. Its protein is CASSLGQGTDTQYF.

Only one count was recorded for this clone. In nucleotides, the CDR3 is TGTGCCAGCAGCTCGGTTTATAGCAATCAGCCCCAGCATTTT. This translates into CASSSVYSNQPQHF. The chain employs TRBV7-6 and TRBJ1-5; D is ambiguous. The V gene's germline CDR1 is SGHVS and CDR2 FNYEAQ. The CDR3 loop spans 14 amino acids. V shed 4 bases and J shed 0 bases, with 7 bases lying between them.

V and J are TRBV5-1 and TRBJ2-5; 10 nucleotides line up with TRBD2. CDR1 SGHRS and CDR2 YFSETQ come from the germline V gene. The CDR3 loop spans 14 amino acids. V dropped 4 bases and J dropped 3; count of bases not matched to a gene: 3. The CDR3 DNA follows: TGCGCCAGCAGCCCGGGACTAGCGAAAGAGACCCAGTACTTC. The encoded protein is CASSPGLAKETQYF.

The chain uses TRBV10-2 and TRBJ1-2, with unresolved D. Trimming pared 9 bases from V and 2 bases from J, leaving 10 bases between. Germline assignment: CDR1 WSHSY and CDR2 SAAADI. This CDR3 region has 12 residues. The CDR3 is CASGTTNYGYTF. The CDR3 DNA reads TGCGCCAGTGGTACAACGAACTATGGCTACACCTTC.

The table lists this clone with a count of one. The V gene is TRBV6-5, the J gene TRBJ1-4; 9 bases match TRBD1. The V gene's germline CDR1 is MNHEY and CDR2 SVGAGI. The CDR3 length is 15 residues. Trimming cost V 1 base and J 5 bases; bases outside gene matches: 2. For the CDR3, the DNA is TGTGCCAGCAGTTACTTCGGGACAGGGAATGAAAAACTGTTTTTT. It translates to CASSYFGTGNEKLFF.

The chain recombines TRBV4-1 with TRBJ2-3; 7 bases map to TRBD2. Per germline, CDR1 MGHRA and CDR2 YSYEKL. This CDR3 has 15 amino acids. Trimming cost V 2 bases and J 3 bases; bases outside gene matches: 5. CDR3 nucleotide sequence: TGCGCCAGCAGCCAAACTCGGGGGGAGACAGATACGCAGTATTTT. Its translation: CASSQTRGETDTQYF.

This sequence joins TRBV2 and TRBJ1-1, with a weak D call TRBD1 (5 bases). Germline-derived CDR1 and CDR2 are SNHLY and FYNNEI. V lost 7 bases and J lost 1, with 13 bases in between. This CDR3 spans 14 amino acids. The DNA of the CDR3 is TGTGCCAGCACGACAGTAGGGAAGAACACTGAAGCTTTCTTT. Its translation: CASTTVGKNTEAFF.

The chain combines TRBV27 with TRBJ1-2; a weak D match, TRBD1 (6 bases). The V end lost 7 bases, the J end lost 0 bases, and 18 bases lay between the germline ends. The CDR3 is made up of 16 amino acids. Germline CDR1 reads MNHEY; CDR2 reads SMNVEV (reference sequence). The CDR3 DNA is TGTGCCAGCAAGGGGGGGCTAGGGAACCCTAACTATGGCTACACCTTC. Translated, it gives CASKGGLGNPNYGYTF.

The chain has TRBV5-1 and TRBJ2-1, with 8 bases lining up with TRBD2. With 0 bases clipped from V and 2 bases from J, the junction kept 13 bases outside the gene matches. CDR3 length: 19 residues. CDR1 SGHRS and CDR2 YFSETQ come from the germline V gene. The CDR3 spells CASSLATAGGPSTYNEQFF. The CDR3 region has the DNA TGCGCCAGCAGCTTGGCCACTGCGGGGGGTCCGTCAACCTACAATGAGCAGTTCTTC.

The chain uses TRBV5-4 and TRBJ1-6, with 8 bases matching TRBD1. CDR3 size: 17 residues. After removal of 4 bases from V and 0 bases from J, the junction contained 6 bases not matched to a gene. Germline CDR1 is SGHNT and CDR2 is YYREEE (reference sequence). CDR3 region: CASSNGQGSSYNSPLHF. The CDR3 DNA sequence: TGTGCCAGCAGCAACGGACAGGGCAGCTCCTATAATTCACCCCTCCACTTT.

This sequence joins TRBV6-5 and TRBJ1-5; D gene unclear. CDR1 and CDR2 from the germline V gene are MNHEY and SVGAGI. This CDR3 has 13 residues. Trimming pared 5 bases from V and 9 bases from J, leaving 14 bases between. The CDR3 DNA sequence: TGTGCCAGCAGTAACGGGGTGGGTATGCCCCAGCATTTT. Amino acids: CASSNGVGMPQHF.

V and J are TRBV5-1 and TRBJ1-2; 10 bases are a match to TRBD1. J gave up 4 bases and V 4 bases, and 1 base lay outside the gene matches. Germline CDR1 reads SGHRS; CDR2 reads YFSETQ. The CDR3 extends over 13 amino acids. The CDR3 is CASSGTGAYGYTF. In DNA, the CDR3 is TGCGCCAGCAGCGGGACAGGGGCCTATGGCTACACCTTC. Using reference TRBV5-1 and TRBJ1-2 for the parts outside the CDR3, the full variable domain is KAGVTQTPRYLIKTRGQQVTLSCSPISGHRSVSWYQQTPGQGLQFLFEYFSETQRNKGNFPGRFSGRQFSNSRSEMNVSTLELGDSALYLCASSGTGAYGYTFGSGTRLTVV.

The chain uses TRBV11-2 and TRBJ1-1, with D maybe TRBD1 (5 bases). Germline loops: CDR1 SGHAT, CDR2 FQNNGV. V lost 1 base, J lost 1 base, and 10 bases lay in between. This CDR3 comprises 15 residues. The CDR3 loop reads CASSLVNRRNTEAFF. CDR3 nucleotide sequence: TGTGCCAGCAGCTTAGTGAACAGGCGGAACACTGAAGCTTTCTTT.

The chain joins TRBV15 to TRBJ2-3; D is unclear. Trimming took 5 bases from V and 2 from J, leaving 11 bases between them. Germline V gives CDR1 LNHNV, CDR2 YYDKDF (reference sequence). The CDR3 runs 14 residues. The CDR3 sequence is CATSVGSFTDTQYF. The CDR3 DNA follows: TGTGCCACCAGCGTCGGGTCCTTCACAGATACGCAGTATTTT.

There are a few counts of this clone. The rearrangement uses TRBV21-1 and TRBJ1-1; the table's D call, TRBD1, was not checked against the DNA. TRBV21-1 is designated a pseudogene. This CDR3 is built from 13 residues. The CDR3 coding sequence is TGTGCCAGCAGCATAAGGGGTTGGACTGAAGCTTTCTTT. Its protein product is CASSIRGWTEAFF.

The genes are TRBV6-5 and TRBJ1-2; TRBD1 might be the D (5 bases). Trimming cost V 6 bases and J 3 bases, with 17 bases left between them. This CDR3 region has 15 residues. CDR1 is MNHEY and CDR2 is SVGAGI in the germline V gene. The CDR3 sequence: CASSDGRAGHYGYTF. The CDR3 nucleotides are TGTGCCAGCAGCGACGGGCGAGCGGGGCACTATGGCTACACCTTC.

The CDR3 loop reads CASGSGNTEAFF. The CDR3 DNA follows: TGTGCCAGTGGTTCGGGGAACACTGAAGCTTTCTTT. V usage is TRBV19 and J usage is TRBJ1-1, with unresolved D. V lost 8 bases to trimming and J lost 1 base, with 8 bases between them. Per germline, CDR1 LNHDA and CDR2 SQIVND (reference sequence). CDR3 length: 12 residues.

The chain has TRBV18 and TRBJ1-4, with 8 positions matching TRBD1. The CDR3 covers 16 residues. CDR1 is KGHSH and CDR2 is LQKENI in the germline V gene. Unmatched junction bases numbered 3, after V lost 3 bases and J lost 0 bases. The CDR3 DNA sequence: TGTGCCAGCTCACCGAGACAGGGGACAACTAATGAAAAACTGTTTTTT. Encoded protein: CASSPRQGTTNEKLFF. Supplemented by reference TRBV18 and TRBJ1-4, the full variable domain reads NAGVMQNPRHLVRRRGQEARLRCSPMKGHSHVYWYRQLPEEGLKFMVYLQKENIIDESGMPKERFSAEFPKEGPSILRIQQVVRGDSAAYFCASSPRQGTTNEKLFFGSGTQLSVL.

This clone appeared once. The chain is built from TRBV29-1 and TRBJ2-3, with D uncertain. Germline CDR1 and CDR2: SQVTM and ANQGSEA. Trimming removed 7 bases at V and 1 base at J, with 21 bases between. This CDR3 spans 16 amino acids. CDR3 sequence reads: CSAVQGLVPGTDTQYF. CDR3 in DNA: TGCAGCGCTGTGCAAGGTCTAGTCCCTGGCACAGATACGCAGTATTTT.

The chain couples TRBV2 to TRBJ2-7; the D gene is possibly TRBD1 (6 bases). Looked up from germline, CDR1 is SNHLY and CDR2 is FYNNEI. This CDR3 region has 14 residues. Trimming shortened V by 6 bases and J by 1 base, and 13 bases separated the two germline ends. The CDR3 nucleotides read TGTGCCAGCAGGAAAGCACAGGGTTCCTACGAGCAGTACTTC. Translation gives CASRKAQGSYEQYF.

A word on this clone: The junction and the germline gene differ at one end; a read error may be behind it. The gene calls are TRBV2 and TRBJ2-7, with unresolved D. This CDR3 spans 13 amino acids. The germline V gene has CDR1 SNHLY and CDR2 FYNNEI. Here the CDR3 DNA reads TGTGCCAGCAGTTCAGGTCTCTCCAACGAGCAGTACTTC. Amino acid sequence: CASSSGLSNEQYF.

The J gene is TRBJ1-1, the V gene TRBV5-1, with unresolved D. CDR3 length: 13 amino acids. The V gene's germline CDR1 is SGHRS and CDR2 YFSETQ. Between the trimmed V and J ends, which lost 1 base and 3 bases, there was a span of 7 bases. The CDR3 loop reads CASSLIRDTEAFF. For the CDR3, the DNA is TGCGCCAGCAGCTTGATTCGGGACACTGAAGCTTTCTTT.

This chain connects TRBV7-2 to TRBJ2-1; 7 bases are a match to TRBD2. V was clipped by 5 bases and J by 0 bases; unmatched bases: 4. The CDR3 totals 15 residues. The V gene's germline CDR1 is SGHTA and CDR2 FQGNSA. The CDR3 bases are TGTGCCAGCAGCACCTGGACTAGCTCCTACAATGAGCAGTTCTTC. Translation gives CASSTWTSSYNEQFF.

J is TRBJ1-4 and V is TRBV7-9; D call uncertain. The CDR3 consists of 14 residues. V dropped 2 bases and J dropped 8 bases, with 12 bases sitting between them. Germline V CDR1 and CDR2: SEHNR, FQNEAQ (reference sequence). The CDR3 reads CASSLPPGREKLFF. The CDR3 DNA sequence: TGTGCCAGCAGCTTACCTCCTGGGAGAGAAAAACTGTTTTTT.

The CDR3 DNA reads TGTGCCAGCAGTACCGGGACAGGGGAAAAGGGTGGCTACACCTTC. It translates to CASSTGTGEKGGYTF. The chain carries TRBV2 and TRBJ1-2, with 10 bases identical to TRBD1. V lost 5 bases to trimming and J lost 7 bases; unmatched junction nucleotides: 10. The CDR3 is 15 amino acids. Germline CDR1 and CDR2: SNHLY and FYNNEI.

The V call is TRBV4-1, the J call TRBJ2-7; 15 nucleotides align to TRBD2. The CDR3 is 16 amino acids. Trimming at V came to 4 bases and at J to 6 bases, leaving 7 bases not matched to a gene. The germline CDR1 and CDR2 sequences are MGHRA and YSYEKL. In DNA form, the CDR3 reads TGCGCCAGCAGCCCTTGGACTAGCGGGAGGGAAGGCGAGCAGTACTTC. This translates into CASSPWTSGREGEQYF.

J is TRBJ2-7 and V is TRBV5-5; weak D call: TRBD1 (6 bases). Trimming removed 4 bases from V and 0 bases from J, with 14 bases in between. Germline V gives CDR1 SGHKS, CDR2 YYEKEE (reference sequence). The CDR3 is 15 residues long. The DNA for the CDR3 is TGTGCCAGCAGCATACTACAGGGAAGCTCCTACGAGCAGTACTTC. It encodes CASSILQGSSYEQYF.